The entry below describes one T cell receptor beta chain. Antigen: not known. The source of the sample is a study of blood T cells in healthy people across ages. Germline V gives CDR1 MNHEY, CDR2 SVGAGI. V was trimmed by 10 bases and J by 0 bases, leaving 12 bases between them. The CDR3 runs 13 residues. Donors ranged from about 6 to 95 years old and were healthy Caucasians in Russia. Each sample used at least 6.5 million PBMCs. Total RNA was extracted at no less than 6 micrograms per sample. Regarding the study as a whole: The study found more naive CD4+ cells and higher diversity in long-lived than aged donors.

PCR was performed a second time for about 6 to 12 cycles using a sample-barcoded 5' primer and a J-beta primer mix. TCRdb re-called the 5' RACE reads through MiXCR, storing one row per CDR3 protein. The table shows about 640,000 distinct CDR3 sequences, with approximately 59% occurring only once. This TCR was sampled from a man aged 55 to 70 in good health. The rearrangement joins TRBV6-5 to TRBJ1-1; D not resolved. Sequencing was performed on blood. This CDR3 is CAIASGMNTEAFF. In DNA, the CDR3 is TGTGCCATCGCGTCGGGGATGAACACTGAAGCTTTCTTT.